This T cell receptor beta chain was identified in a study of T cell responses to AZD1222 COVID-19 vaccine. Study-wide context: Pooled samples include second doses given at about 4 or 12 weeks.

The ends lost 3 bases at V and 9 bases at J; junction bases unmatched: 2. Germline V gene sequence: CDR1 SGHNT, CDR2 YENEEA. The length of the CDR3 is 13 residues. Generated by immunoSEQ multiplex PCR, the TCRdb table keeps only in-frame clones and is missing some. Of about 110,000 clones listed, 88% are singletons. Study results and caveats: Recipients of two AZD1222 doses showed rising Spike-specific TCR breadth and depth. Only a handful of individuals given AZD1222 were seropositive at baseline.

This clone came up a few times. The antigen is unknown. This chain connects TRBV11-3 to TRBJ2-3; 11 positions agree with TRBD2. This clonotype was obtained from an adult in good health. The input for sequencing was peripheral blood, taken on day 0 of AZD1222 vaccination. The CDR3 is CASSFVAGGTQYF. CDR3 sequence (DNA): TGTGCCAGCAGCTTTGTAGCGGGGGGGACGCAGTATTTT.